This TCR beta chain originates from a study of post-analysis software for immune sequencing data. Study-wide background: Recorded disease courses covered relapsing-remitting, secondary progressive and progressive-relapsing multiple sclerosis. Some patients had no subtype annotation.

The CDR3 spans 16 residues. Germline V gives CDR1 LGHNA, CDR2 YNFKEQ. Whole-study findings and limits: Controls' normalized Chao1 diversity significantly exceeded that of multiple sclerosis patients. A few TRBV segments occurring more often in patients than controls included TRBV5-6, TRBV5-1 and TRBV20-1. Strong co-clustering by F measure linked samples that shared a preparation batch.

The TCR beta cDNA libraries contained unique molecular identifiers. From approximately 0.95 to 9.8 million T cells, around 500,000 cDNA molecules were obtained. TCRdb used MiXCR to reprocess the PCR reads, holding one entry per CDR3 protein. The sample holds 400,000 to 500,000 distinct CDR3 sequences, 30% to 40% seen once. A word on this clonotype: Its target is not known.

The rearrangement links TRBV4-2 to TRBJ2-7; 10 bases are shared with TRBD2. The J call may be in error: the DNA end matches TRBJ2-5 better. The source material was blood. The sequence was obtained from a girl aged 2 to 9 with multiple sclerosis. CDR3 amino acids: CASSQITAGGLKTQYF. The CDR3 coding sequence is TGTGCCAGCAGCCAAATAACAGCGGGGGGGCTAAAGACCCAGTACTTC.